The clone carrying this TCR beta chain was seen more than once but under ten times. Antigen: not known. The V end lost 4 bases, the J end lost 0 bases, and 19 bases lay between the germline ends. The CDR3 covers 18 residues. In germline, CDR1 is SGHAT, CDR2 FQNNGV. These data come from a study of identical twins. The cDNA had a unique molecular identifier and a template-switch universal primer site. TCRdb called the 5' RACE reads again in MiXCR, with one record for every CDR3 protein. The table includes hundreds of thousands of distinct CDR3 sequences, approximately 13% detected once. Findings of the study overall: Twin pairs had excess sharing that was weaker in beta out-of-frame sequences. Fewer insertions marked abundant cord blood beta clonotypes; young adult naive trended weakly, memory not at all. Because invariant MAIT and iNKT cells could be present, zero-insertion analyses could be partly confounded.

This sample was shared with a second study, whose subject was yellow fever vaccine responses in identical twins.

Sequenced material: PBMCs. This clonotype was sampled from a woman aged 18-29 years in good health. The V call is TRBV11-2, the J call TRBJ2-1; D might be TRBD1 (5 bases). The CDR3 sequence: CASSSRWGLRSSYNEQFF. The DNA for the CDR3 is TGTGCCAGCAGCTCGAGATGGGGCCTACGTAGCTCCTACAATGAGCAGTTCTTC.